This T cell receptor beta chain was recorded in a study of Ad26.COV2.S vaccination and SARS-CoV-2 variants. Turning to the study itself: In the COV1001 trial, the donor was in the Ad26.COV2.S arm. Dosing was one shot or two shots 56 days apart.

In the case of this clone: Its antigen is not known.

The CDR3 has 15 residues. The germline V gene has CDR1 MDHEN and CDR2 SYDVKM. The V gene end was trimmed by 3 bases and the J gene end by 3 bases; junction bases not matched to a gene: 7. General study findings and limits: The placebo group had lower spike-specific TCR breadth than the vaccine recipients did. Post-vaccination spike-specific CD8+ and CD4+ T cell responses reportedly had substantial breadth.

Indicated treatment: 19 received Ad26.COV2.S at low or high dose, single or two shots; several received placebo; per-sample allocation not given. Samples were taken on day 63 after the first vaccine or placebo injection. Using immunoSEQ multiplex PCR, the repertoire was profiled, and TCRdb retains in-frame clones only, with some absent. The sample holds about 350,000 clones; roughly 90% are singletons and the top ten take roughly 6%. The specimen was peripheral blood, collected in a trial of Ad26.COV2.S vaccine versus placebo. This receptor was obtained from a person between 18 and 65 years old who received the Ad26.COV2.S COVID-19 vaccine or a placebo. The chain couples TRBV28 to TRBJ2-7; 8 bases match TRBD1. As DNA, the CDR3 is TGTGCCAGCAGTTTTGGGACAGGAGGTATCTACGAGCAGTACTTC. Residues: CASSFGTGGIYEQYF.